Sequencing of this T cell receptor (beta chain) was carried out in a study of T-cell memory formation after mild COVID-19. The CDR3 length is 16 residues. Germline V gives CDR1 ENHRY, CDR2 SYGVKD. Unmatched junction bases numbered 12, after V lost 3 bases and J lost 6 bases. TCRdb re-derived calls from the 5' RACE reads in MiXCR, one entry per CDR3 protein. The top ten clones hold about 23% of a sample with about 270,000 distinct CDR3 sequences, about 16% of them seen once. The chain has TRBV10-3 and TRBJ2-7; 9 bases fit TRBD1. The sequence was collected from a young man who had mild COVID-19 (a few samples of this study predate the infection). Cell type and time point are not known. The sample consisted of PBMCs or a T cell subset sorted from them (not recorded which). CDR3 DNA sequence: TGTGCCATCAGTGATCTAGTAGGGACAGGGAGCCCCGAGCAGTACTTC. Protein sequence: CAISDLVGTGSPEQYF.